This T cell receptor beta chain was obtained from a study of CD8 T cells in ankylosing spondylitis. Via MiXCR, TCRdb re-called the 5' RACE reads, giving one row per CDR3 protein. This sample has about 69,000 distinct CDR3 sequences, with about 5.7% found just once. This clonotype was recorded many times. The CDR3 is 15 residues long. Germline lookup yields CDR1 WNHNN and CDR2 SYGVQD (reference sequence). With 0 bases removed from V and 7 bases from J, the gap between germline ends came to 10 bases. This clonotype was obtained from a male donor with ankylosing spondylitis or in good health (not recorded which). The specimen was blood, either unsorted or a sorted T cell fraction (not recorded which). V usage is TRBV10-1 and J usage is TRBJ1-6; D is possibly TRBD1 (5 bases). The CDR3 loop is CASSESVGANSPLHF. The CDR3 region has the DNA TGCGCCAGCAGTGAGTCGGTAGGGGCGAATTCACCCCTCCACTTT.